This record concerns one TCR beta chain sequence. The antigen is unknown. Germline CDR1 and CDR2: MDHEN and SYDVKM. There are 15 residues in the CDR3. V was pared by 2 bases and J by 0 bases, with 8 bases between. The sample comes from a study of beta chain features in type 1 diabetes. About the study: The study examined some 110,000,000 sorted cells across all samples. The study, taken as a whole, reports: Shorter TCRB CDR3s, moderately but significantly so, marked every one of the four CD4+ subsets in Type 1 diabetes patients.

TCRB transcripts that were expressed got sequenced, as all of the isolated RNA had been reverse transcribed. Assay: immunoSEQ multiplex PCR; the TCRdb copy retains only in-frame clones and omits some. This repertoire shows 600,000 to 750,000 clones, 12% found once; its top ten account for around 0.12%. Sequencing used naive CD4+ T cells from blood. The receptor was derived from a man aged 25 to 45 with type 1 diabetes. The chain carries TRBV28 and TRBJ1-5; D unclear. CDR3 nucleotides: TGTGCCAGCAGTTTACGTCCGATTAGCAATCAGCCCCAGCATTTT. Translation gives CASSLRPISNQPQHF.